Below are 15 T cell receptor beta chains sequenced from a single sample in a study of OX40 agonist ivuxolimab in advanced cancers. The protocol was immunoSEQ multiplex PCR, while the TCRdb copy is restricted to in-frame clones and leaves out a portion. The sample has just over 7,500 clones; 86% are singletons. The sample consisted of CD4+ or CD8+ T cells sorted from blood, taken in a trial of the OX40 agonist ivuxolimab. The receptor set was obtained from an adult with an advanced solid tumor such as melanoma, head and neck, liver or kidney cancer.

The chain recombines TRBV6-1 with TRBJ2-7; possibly TRBD2 for D (5 bases). From germline, CDR1 is MNHNS and CDR2 SASEGT. The CDR3 extends over 14 amino acids. With 3 bases removed from V and 3 bases from J, the gap between germline ends came to 12 bases. The CDR3 reads CASSDSGGVYEQYF. DNA of the CDR3: TGTGCCAGCAGTGACAGCGGTGGGGTCTACGAGCAGTACTTC.

The chain employs TRBV7-9 and TRBJ1-2; D is undetermined. CDR3 size: 13 residues. CDR1 is SEHNR, CDR2 FQNEAQ, per germline (reference sequence). V was trimmed by 5 bases and J by 4 bases, leaving 11 bases between them. The CDR3, as DNA: TGTGCCAGCAGCCCGGGGAATTTCTATGGCTACACCTTC. It translates to CASSPGNFYGYTF.

J is TRBJ2-3 and V is TRBV6-5; D might be TRBD1 (5 bases). Trimming shortened V by 6 bases and J by 9 bases, and 19 bases separated the two germline ends. CDR3 length equals 14 residues. CDR1 is MNHEY, CDR2 SVGAGI, per germline. The CDR3 DNA sequence: TGTGCCAGCAGCCCCCTAAACAGGATTAAAACGCAGTATTTT. As protein: CASSPLNRIKTQYF.

The V and J genes are TRBV6-5 and TRBJ1-1; 7 positions match TRBD1. The CDR3 runs 15 residues. Per the germline V gene, CDR1 is MNHEY and CDR2 is SVGAGI. The ends lost 2 bases at V and 0 bases at J; junction bases unmatched: 3. CDR3 region: CASSYGGQLNTEAFF. The CDR3 coding sequence is TGTGCCAGCAGTTACGGGGGACAGCTGAACACTGAAGCTTTCTTT.

This rearrangement joins TRBV5-1 to TRBJ1-1; D ambiguous. The CDR3 sequence is 13 residues long. CDR1 is SGHRS and CDR2 is YFSETQ in the germline V gene. V lost 0 bases and J lost 1, with 4 bases in between. The CDR3 bases are TGCGCCAGCAGCTTGGAGAGGAACACTGAAGCTTTCTTT. Translated: CASSLERNTEAFF.

This chain's CDR3 is CASSHRTGDAYGYTF. The CDR3 nucleotides are TGTGCCAGCAGCCATAGGACAGGGGACGCCTATGGCTACACCTTC. The chain uses TRBV4-2 and TRBJ1-2; 9 bases match TRBD1. The CDR3 has 15 amino acids. The V segment lost 3 bases and the J segment 4 bases; nucleotides outside the gene matches: 6. Germline-derived CDR1 and CDR2 are LGHNA and YNFKEQ.

The chain employs TRBV5-1 and TRBJ1-2, with 8 bases that match TRBD1. With 3 bases clipped from V and 8 bases from J, the junction kept 6 bases outside the gene matches. CDR3 length equals 13 residues. CDR1 SGHRS and CDR2 YFSETQ come from the germline V gene. CDR3 coding DNA: TGCGCCAGCAGCTCCACAGGGGGTAAAGGCTACACCTTC. It encodes CASSSTGGKGYTF.

The chain links TRBV7-2 to TRBJ1-5, with D hard to call. Germline V gene data show CDR1 as SGHTA and CDR2 as FQGNSA. CDR3 length equals 12 residues. Trimming pared 4 bases from V and 5 bases from J, leaving 6 bases between. CDR3 loop: CASSSTHQPQHF. The DNA of the CDR3 is TGTGCCAGCAGCTCTACCCATCAGCCCCAGCATTTT. Together with reference TRBV7-2 and TRBJ1-5, the CDR3 gives the full variable domain: GAGVSQSPSNKVTEKGKDVELRCDPISGHTALYWYRQSLGQGLEFLIYFQGNSAPDKSGLPSDRFSAERTGGSVSTLTIQRTQQEDSAVYLCASSSTHQPQHFGDGTRLSIL.

The chain recombines TRBV11-1 with TRBJ1-1; no reliable D call. The CDR3 is 13 residues long. In germline, CDR1 is SGHAT, CDR2 FQDESV (reference sequence). The V and J ends lost 5 bases and 4 bases respectively, with 11 bases between them. DNA for the CDR3: TGTGCCAGCAGCCCGACTCGGCGCACTGAAGCTTTCTTT. Its protein product is CASSPTRRTEAFF. Using reference TRBV11-1 and TRBJ1-1 for the parts outside the CDR3, the full variable domain is EAEVAQSPRYKITEKSQAVAFWCDPISGHATLYWYRQILGQGPELLVQFQDESVVDDSQLPKDRFSAERLKGVDSTLKIQPAELGDSAMYLCASSPTRRTEAFFGQGTRLTVV.

The rearrangement joins TRBV16 to TRBJ1-2; 7 bases map to TRBD1. CDR1 is KGHSY, CDR2 FQNENV, per germline. This CDR3 comprises 12 residues. J was trimmed by 6 bases and V by 4 bases; bases with no gene match: 2. The CDR3 spells CASSLGQNGYTF. CDR3 in DNA: TGTGCCAGCAGCCTGGGACAGAATGGCTACACCTTC.

This clone qualifies as large. This rearrangement joins TRBV4-2 to TRBJ2-5; D may match TRBD1 or TRBD2 (5 bases each). In germline, CDR1 is LGHNA, CDR2 YNFKEQ. The CDR3 consists of 14 residues. The V end was cut by 3 bases, the J end by 4 bases, with 12 bases between. This CDR3 reads CASSQGRVGETQYF. CDR3 bases: TGTGCCAGCAGCCAGGGGCGGGTGGGAGAGACCCAGTACTTC.

The chain recombines TRBV6-6 with TRBJ1-6, with a possible D match to TRBD1 (6 bases). Per germline, CDR1 MNHNY and CDR2 SVGAGI (reference sequence). The CDR3 totals 15 residues. V dropped 2 bases and J dropped 5 bases, with 10 bases sitting between them. The CDR3 loop is CASSYGTKNNSPLHF. DNA for the CDR3: TGTGCCAGCAGTTACGGGACAAAAAATAATTCACCCCTCCACTTT.

This clone was seen only once. CDR3 sequence: CASSLRTGGLEKLFF. The CDR3 region has the DNA TGCGCCAGCAGCTTACGGACAGGAGGCCTCGAAAAACTGTTTTTT. The genes are TRBV5-1 and TRBJ1-4; 7 bases map to TRBD1. The ends lost 2 bases at V and 8 bases at J; junction bases unmatched: 9. The CDR3 has 15 residues. Germline V gene data show CDR1 as SGHRS and CDR2 as YFSETQ.

V usage is TRBV28 and J usage is TRBJ1-2; D gene ambiguous. The ends were cut back, 5 bases at V and 8 bases at J, with 15 bases in the middle. The CDR3 sequence is 13 residues long. Germline CDR1 reads MDHEN; CDR2 reads SYDVKM. The CDR3 reads CASSPAEQLGYTF. Here the CDR3 DNA reads TGTGCCAGCAGTCCAGCGGAACAGTTAGGCTACACCTTC.

This clone appeared once. V usage is TRBV7-6 and J usage is TRBJ1-3; 8 bases match TRBD1. Germline CDR1 and CDR2: SGHVS and FNYEAQ. V shed 4 bases, J shed 0 bases, and the junction held 2 bases outside the gene matches. This CDR3 region has 15 residues. The DNA of the CDR3 is TGTGCCAGCAGCTGGGGACAGGACTCTGGAAACACCATATATTTT. Protein product: CASSWGQDSGNTIYF.